Below, one TCR beta chain is given with its context. What it binds is unknown. Primers: 60 Vbeta forward and 13 Jbeta reverse. The table came from immunoSEQ multiplex PCR; TCRdb's copy has only in-frame clones and leaves some out. This table has 90,000 to 120,000 clones, about 81% appearing once. Likely unrecorded immune exposures existed in these nominally healthy donors. The data stem from a study of cytomegalovirus exposure and HLA in healthy donors. Findings and caveats of the study: The study designated 150 to 200 TCR beta chains cytomegalovirus-associated. Earlier results showed most TCR beta V segments being productive about 90% or about 30% of the time. The authors judged a highly shared variant cluster likely a sequencing artifact.

There are 14 residues in the CDR3. V was pared by 7 bases and J by 1 base, with 11 bases between. The germline CDR1 and CDR2 sequences are SNHLY and FYNNEI. This TCR was sampled from a man under 40 in good health and CMV-seropositive. V and J are TRBV2 and TRBJ1-5; no firm D call. What was sequenced was PBMCs. The CDR3, as DNA: TGTGCCAGCAACGGGCGGGTGAGCAATCAGCCCCAGCATTTT. Protein product: CASNGRVSNQPQHF. The full variable domain, completed using reference TRBV2 and TRBJ1-5, is EPEVTQTPSHQVTQMGQEVILRCVPISNHLYFYWYRQILGQKVEFLVSFYNNEISEKSEIFDDQFSVERPDGSNFTLKIRSTKLEDSAMYFCASNGRVSNQPQHFGDGTRLSIL.